The rows below give T cell receptor beta chains drawn from one sample of a study of blood T cell repertoires in COVID-19. The method was immunoSEQ multiplex PCR; TCRdb's version includes in-frame clones alone and lacks a portion of them. The sample yields approximately 110,000 clones, about three quarters seen once. Sequenced sample: peripheral blood. The source of these receptors is an elderly man with acute or convalescent COVID-19. CDR3s include the opening cysteine and the closing phenylalanine or tryptophan. A D gene is named only where the DNA matches it firmly. The size of a clone is reported for some rows only, either as once, few or many, or as a class for expanded clones.

CDR3 protein,CDR3 DNA,V gene,J gene,clone size,D gene
CASSPQVRQLNQPQHF,TGTGCCAGCAGCCCACAGGTTCGGCAGTTGAATCAGCCCCAGCATTTT,TRBV27,TRBJ1-5,-,-
CASSQDARQGGYEQYF,TGTGCCAGCAGCCAAGATGCGCGACAGGGGGGCTACGAGCAGTACTTC,TRBV3-1/TRBV3-2,TRBJ2-7,-,TRBD1
CASRVGTSANTGELFF,TGTGCCAGCAGGGTAGGGACTAGCGCGAACACCGGGGAGCTGTTTTTT,TRBV2,TRBJ2-2,-,TRBD2
CASSQGGLADFTYNEQFF,TGCGCCAGCAGCCAAGGGGGGCTAGCGGACTTCACCTACAATGAGCAGTTCTTC,TRBV4-3,TRBJ2-1,-,-
CASSPPGGNTEAFF,TGTGCCAGCAGCCCACCGGGGGGGAACACTGAAGCTTTCTTT,TRBV7-8,TRBJ1-1,-,-
CASRNPSGVDGELFF,TGTGCCAGCAGAAATCCTAGCGGGGTGGACGGGGAGCTGTTTTTT,TRBV2,TRBJ2-2,-,TRBD2
CASSQRTGALPHEQYF,TGTGCCAGCAGCCAGCGGACGGGAGCTCTCCCCCACGAGCAGTACTTC,TRBV11-1,TRBJ2-7,-,-
CASSLSLRGQQFF,TGTGCCAGCAGTTTATCTCTCCGGGGTCAGCAGTTCTTC,TRBV12-3/TRBV12-4,TRBJ2-1,-,-
CASSPDVSTDTQYF,TGTGCCAGCAGCCCAGATGTCAGCACAGATACGCAGTATTTT,TRBV11-3,TRBJ2-3,-,-
CSAKATGLGEQYF,TGCAGCGCCAAAGCTACAGGGCTCGGCGAGCAGTACTTC,TRBV29-1,TRBJ2-7,-,-
CSADRGGYYGYTF,TGCAGCGCCGACAGGGGCGGATACTATGGCTACACCTTC,TRBV29-1,TRBJ1-2,few,TRBD1
CAISESALGRRSSYEQYF,TGTGCCATCAGTGAGTCTGCTCTAGGTAGGAGGAGCTCCTACGAGCAGTACTTC,TRBV10-3,TRBJ2-7,-,-
CASSPGTLNTEAFF,TGTGCCAGTAGTCCGGGGACATTGAACACTGAAGCTTTCTTT,TRBV19,TRBJ1-1,-,-
CASSAGSSYNEQFF,TGTGCCAGCTCAGCAGGTAGCTCCTACAATGAGCAGTTCTTC,TRBV18,TRBJ2-1,few,-
CASSFSTGVEQYF,TGTGCCAGCAGTTTTTCCACAGGGGTCGAGCAGTACTTC,TRBV28,TRBJ2-7,few,TRBD1
CATSTGTSGAYNEQFF,TGTGCCACCAGCACCGGGACTAGCGGGGCCTACAATGAGCAGTTCTTC,TRBV15,TRBJ2-1,-,TRBD2
CASSSQGDATEAFF,TGTGCCAGCAGCTCTCAGGGTGACGCCACTGAAGCTTTCTTT,TRBV11-3,TRBJ1-1,-,-
CASSSTGGAPNEKLFF,TGCGCCAGCAGCTCCACAGGGGGCGCCCCTAATGAAAAACTGTTTTTT,TRBV5-1,TRBJ1-4,-,TRBD1
CASSFSSGSPDTQYF,TGTGCCAGCAGCTTCTCTAGCGGGAGCCCAGATACGCAGTATTTT,TRBV7-9,TRBJ2-3,-,TRBD2
CASSPDSQSVTQYF,TGTGCCAGCTCACCGGACTCTCAGTCAGTGACCCAGTACTTC,TRBV18,TRBJ2-5,-,-
CASSLLPGDTQYF,TGTGCCAGCAGCTTACTACCGGGGGATACGCAGTATTTT,TRBV7-3,TRBJ2-3,few,-
CASSPQTGRSSGNTIYF,TGTGCCAGCTCACCACAAACAGGCAGGAGCTCTGGAAACACCATATATTTT,TRBV18,TRBJ1-3,few,-
CAVERDTGELFF,TGTGCCGTTGAGCGGGACACCGGGGAGCTGTTTTTT,TRBV30,TRBJ2-2,few,-
CASSFIRSSYNEQFF,TGTGCCAGCAGTTTTATACGGAGCTCCTACAATGAGCAGTTCTTC,TRBV27,TRBJ2-1,-,-
CASSPDGGRNEQFF,TGCGCCAGCAGCCCCGACGGGGGGCGGAATGAGCAGTTCTTC,TRBV5-1,TRBJ2-1,-,-
CASANQGYEQYF,TGTGCCAGCGCAAATCAGGGGTACGAGCAGTACTTC,TRBV2,TRBJ2-7,few,-
CASRGDRSSGNTIYF,TGTGCCAGCAGGGGAGACCGGAGCTCTGGAAACACCATATATTTT,TRBV27,TRBJ1-3,-,-
CATSGTSGSETQYF,TGTGCCACCTCCGGGACTAGCGGGTCGGAGACCCAGTACTTC,TRBV6-5,TRBJ2-5,-,TRBD2
CASSPQIQEKPFF,TGTGCCAGCTCACCACAAATCCAGGAAAAGCCTTTCTTT,TRBV18,TRBJ1-1,-,-
CASSWGTVDNSPLHF,TGTGCCAGCAGCTGGGGGACAGTGGATAATTCACCCCTCCACTTT,TRBV7-2,TRBJ1-6,few,TRBD1
CASSLERGYTEAFF,TGTGCCAGCAGCTTAGAGCGGGGCTACACTGAAGCTTTCTTT,TRBV7-8,TRBJ1-1,-,-
CASSLEGQGIGNTF,TGTGCCAGCAGCTTAGAGGGACAGGGTATTGGGAACACCTTC,TRBV11-2,TRBJ1-2,-,TRBD1
CAARDRVSEQYF,TGTGCCGCCCGGGACAGGGTGTCGGAGCAGTACTTC,TRBV28,TRBJ2-7,-,TRBD1
CASSSSSGGSYNEQFF,TGTGCCAGCTCAAGCTCTAGCGGGGGCTCCTACAATGAGCAGTTCTTC,TRBV18,TRBJ2-1,-,TRBD2
CASSLTREETQYF,TGTGCCAGCAGCCTTACCAGGGAAGAGACCCAGTACTTC,TRBV7-2,TRBJ2-5,-,-
CASSSGTGDTGELFF,TGTGCCAGCAGTTCCGGGACAGGGGACACCGGGGAGCTGTTTTTT,TRBV28,TRBJ2-2,-,TRBD1
CASSWGISGNTIYF,TGTGCCAGCAGTTGGGGCATTTCTGGAAACACCATATATTTT,TRBV6-2/TRBV6-3,TRBJ1-3,-,-
CASSLEAGHEQYF,TGTGCCAGCAGCTTAGAGGCAGGGCATGAGCAGTACTTC,TRBV7-2,TRBJ2-7,-,-
CASKGQGGNEQYF,TGTGCCAGCAAAGGTCAGGGGGGCAACGAGCAGTACTTC,TRBV2,TRBJ2-7,-,-
CASRTGVYEQYF,TGTGCCAGCAGGACAGGGGTGTACGAGCAGTACTTC,TRBV6-5,TRBJ2-7,-,TRBD1
CASSPPSRNEQFF,TGTGCCAGCAGCCCGCCGAGTCGTAATGAGCAGTTCTTC,TRBV7-2,TRBJ2-1,-,-
CASSSLRTGNQPQHF,TGTGCCAGCAGCTCCTTGCGTACAGGGAATCAGCCCCAGCATTTT,TRBV5-8,TRBJ1-5,-,-
CASSQSRSSYNEQFF,TGCGCCAGCAGCCAGAGTAGAAGCTCCTACAATGAGCAGTTCTTC,TRBV4-3,TRBJ2-1,-,-
CASSIRLVLMDEQFF,TGTGCCAGTAGTATCCGACTAGTCCTCATGGATGAGCAGTTCTTC,TRBV19,TRBJ2-1,-,-
CASGLAGAGEQYF,TGTGCCAGCGGACTAGCGGGGGCCGGCGAGCAGTACTTC,TRBV10-3,TRBJ2-7,-,TRBD2
CASSEPGRRGTYEQYF,TGTGCCAGCAGCGAACCGGGACGTAGGGGGACCTACGAGCAGTACTTC,TRBV5-4,TRBJ2-7,-,-
CASSRKQGDEQYF,TGTGCCAGCAGTAGAAAACAGGGGGACGAGCAGTACTTC,TRBV28,TRBJ2-7,-,TRBD1
CASSLNEQFF,TGTGCCAGCAGCCTCAATGAGCAGTTCTTC,TRBV12-3/TRBV12-4,TRBJ2-1,once,-
CASSSPPAGGTTDTQYF,TGTGCCAGCAGCTCCCCACCGGCCGGGGGGACCACAGATACGCAGTATTTT,TRBV5-5,TRBJ2-3,-,TRBD2
CASSLDRAPNSPLHF,TGTGCCAGCAGCTTAGACAGGGCGCCTAATTCACCCCTCCACTTT,TRBV7-2,TRBJ1-6,-,-
CASSLAGGPAGELFF,TGCGCCAGCAGCTTAGCGGGAGGGCCAGCCGGGGAGCTGTTTTTT,TRBV5-1,TRBJ2-2,many,TRBD2
CATRSGSGLISETQYF,TGTGCCACCAGAAGCGGTTCCGGGTTAATTTCAGAGACCCAGTACTTC,TRBV19,TRBJ2-5,-,-
CAISDTNQPQHF,TGTGCCATCTCTGACACCAATCAGCCCCAGCATTTT,TRBV10-3,TRBJ1-5,-,-
CASNSLAGLEQYF,TGTGCCAGCAACTCACTAGCGGGACTCGAGCAGTACTTC,TRBV2,TRBJ2-7,-,TRBD2
CASSKGREGGLAGRSLEQYF,TGTGCCAGTAGTAAAGGCAGGGAAGGAGGACTAGCGGGAAGATCGCTCGAGCAGTACTTC,TRBV19,TRBJ2-7,-,TRBD2
CASRDGHLLRGYTF,TGTGCCAGCAGGGACGGACACCTTCTGCGGGGCTACACCTTC,TRBV28,TRBJ1-2,-,-
CASSKTDRGQTSGRATQYF,TGTGCCAGCAGCAAAACGGACAGGGGGCAAACTAGCGGGAGGGCCACGCAGTACTTC,TRBV21-1,TRBJ2-7,-,-